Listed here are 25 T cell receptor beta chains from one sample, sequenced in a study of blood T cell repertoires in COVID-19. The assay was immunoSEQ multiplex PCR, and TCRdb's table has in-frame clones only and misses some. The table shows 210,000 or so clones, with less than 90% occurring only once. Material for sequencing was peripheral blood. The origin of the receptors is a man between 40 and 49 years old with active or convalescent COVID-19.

CDR3 nucleotides: TGCGCCAGCAGCTTGGCCTTCACGGGTAGTTACGAGCAGTACTTC. This translates into CASSLAFTGSYEQYF. The chain couples TRBV5-1 to TRBJ2-7; D not certain. V was pared by 0 bases and J by 4 bases, with 14 bases between. Germline CDR1 reads SGHRS; CDR2 reads YFSETQ. CDR3 length: 15 residues.

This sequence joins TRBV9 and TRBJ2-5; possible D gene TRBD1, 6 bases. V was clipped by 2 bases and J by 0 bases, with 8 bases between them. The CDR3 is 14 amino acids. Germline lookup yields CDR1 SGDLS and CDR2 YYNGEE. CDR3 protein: CASSVRTDQETQYF. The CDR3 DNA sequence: TGTGCCAGCAGCGTCAGGACAGACCAAGAGACCCAGTACTTC.

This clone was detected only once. In DNA, the CDR3 is TGTGCTAGTGGTTTGGCCGGGACAGAGAATGAAAAACTGTTTTTT. Encoded protein: CASGLAGTENEKLFF. The V and J genes are TRBV12-5 and TRBJ1-4; 7 bases fit TRBD1. The ends lost 1 base at V and 5 bases at J; junction bases unmatched: 4. Germline V gene lookup returns CDR1 LGHNT and CDR2 FRNRAP. The CDR3 is 15 residues long.

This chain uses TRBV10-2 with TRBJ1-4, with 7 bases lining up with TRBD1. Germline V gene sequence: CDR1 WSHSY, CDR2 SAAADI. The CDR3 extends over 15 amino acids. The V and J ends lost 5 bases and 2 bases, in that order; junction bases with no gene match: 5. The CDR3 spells CASSSTGVTNEKLFF. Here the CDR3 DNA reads TGCGCCAGCAGTTCTACAGGGGTCACTAATGAAAAACTGTTTTTT.

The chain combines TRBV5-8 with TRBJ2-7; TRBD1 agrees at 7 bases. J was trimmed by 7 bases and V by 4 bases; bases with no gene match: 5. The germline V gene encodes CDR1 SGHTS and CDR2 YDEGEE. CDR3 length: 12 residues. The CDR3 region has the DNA TGTGCCAGCAGCCGGGACAGTGGGGAGCAGTACTTC. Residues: CASSRDSGEQYF.

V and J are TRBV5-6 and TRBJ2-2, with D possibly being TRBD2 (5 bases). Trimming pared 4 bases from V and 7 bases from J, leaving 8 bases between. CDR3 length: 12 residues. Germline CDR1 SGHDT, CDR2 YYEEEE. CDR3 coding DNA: TGTGCCAGCAGCCCAGGAGGCGGGGAGCTGTTTTTT. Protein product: CASSPGGGELFF.

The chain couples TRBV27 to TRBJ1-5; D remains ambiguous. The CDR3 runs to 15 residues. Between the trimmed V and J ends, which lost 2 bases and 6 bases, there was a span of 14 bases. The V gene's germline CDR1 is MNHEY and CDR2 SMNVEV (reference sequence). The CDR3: CASSLGNGISQPQHF. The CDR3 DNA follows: TGTGCCAGCAGTTTAGGAAACGGGATATCTCAGCCCCAGCATTTT.

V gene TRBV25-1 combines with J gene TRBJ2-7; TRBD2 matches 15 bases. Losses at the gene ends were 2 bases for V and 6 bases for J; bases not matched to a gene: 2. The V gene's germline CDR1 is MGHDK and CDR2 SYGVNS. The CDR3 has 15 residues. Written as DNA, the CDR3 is TGTGCCAGCAGTGAAGGACTAGCGGGGGGGCGCGAGCAGTACTTC. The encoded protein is CASSEGLAGGREQYF.

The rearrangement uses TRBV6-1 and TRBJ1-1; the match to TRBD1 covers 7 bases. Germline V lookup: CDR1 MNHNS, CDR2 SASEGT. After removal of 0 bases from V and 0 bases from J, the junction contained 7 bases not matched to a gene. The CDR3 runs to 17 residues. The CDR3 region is CASSEARTGRMNTEAFF. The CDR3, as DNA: TGTGCCAGCAGTGAAGCAAGGACAGGCCGGATGAACACTGAAGCTTTCTTT.

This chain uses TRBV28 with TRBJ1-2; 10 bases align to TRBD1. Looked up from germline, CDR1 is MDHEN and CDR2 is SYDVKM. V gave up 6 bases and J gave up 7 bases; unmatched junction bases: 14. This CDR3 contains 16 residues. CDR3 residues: CASSLGGPDRGRGYTF. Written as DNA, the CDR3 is TGTGCCAGCAGCCTGGGGGGCCCAGACAGGGGGCGTGGCTACACCTTC.

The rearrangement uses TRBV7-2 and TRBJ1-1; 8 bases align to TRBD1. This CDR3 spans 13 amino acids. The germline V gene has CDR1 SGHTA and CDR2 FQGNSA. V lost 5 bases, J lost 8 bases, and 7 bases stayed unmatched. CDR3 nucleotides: TGTGCCAGCAGCCCCAGACAGGGGACCGAAGCTTTCTTT. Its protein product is CASSPRQGTEAFF.

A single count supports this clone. CDR3 sequence reads: CASSQGGEQYF. The CDR3 bases are TGTGCCAGCAGTCAGGGAGGGGAGCAGTACTTC. The chain links TRBV6-5 to TRBJ2-7; 7 nucleotides agree with TRBD2. With V trimmed by 5 bases and J by 7 bases, 2 bases remained unmatched. The CDR3 has 11 residues. From germline, CDR1 is MNHEY and CDR2 SVGAGI.

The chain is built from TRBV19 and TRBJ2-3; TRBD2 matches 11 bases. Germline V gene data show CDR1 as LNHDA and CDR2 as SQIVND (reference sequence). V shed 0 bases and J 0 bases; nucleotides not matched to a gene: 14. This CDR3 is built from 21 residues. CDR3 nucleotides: TGTGCCAGTAGTATAGATCTGGAACTAGCGGGGGCCTTTCACAGCACAGATACGCAGTATTTT. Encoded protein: CASSIDLELAGAFHSTDTQYF.

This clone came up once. CDR3 nucleotide sequence: TGTGCCAGCAGTAGCCCGACAGGGACCGAGCAGTACTTC. It codes for CASSSPTGTEQYF. The chain has TRBV6-5 and TRBJ2-7, with TRBD1 identical over 7 bases. The CDR3 has 13 residues. Germline lookup yields CDR1 MNHEY and CDR2 SVGAGI. V gave up 5 bases and J gave up 6 bases; unmatched junction bases: 7.

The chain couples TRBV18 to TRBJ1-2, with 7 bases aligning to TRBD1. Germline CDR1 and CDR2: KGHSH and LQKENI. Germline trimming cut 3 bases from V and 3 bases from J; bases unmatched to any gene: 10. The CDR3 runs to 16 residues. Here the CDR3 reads CASSPNRGEEDYGYTF. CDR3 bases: TGTGCCAGCTCACCGAACAGGGGAGAGGAGGACTATGGCTACACCTTC.

The CDR3 sequence is CSASLTGKSPNQPQHF. The CDR3 DNA reads as TGCAGTGCTAGTTTGACAGGGAAAAGTCCGAATCAGCCCCAGCATTTT. The chain uses TRBV20-1 and TRBJ1-5; 7 bases line up with TRBD1. Looked up from germline, CDR1 is DFQATT and CDR2 is SNEGSKA (reference sequence). The CDR3 length is 16 residues. V shed 3 bases and J 4 bases; nucleotides not matched to a gene: 12.

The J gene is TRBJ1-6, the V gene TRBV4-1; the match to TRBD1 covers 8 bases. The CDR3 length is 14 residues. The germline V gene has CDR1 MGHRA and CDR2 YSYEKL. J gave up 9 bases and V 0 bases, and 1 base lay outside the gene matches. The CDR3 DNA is TGCGCCAGCAGCCAAGAGACAGGGGTTTCACCCCTCCACTTT. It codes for CASSQETGVSPLHF.

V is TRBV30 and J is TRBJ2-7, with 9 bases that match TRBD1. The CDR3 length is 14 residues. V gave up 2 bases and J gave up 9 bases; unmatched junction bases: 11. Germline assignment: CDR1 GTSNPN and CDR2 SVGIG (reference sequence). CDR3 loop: CAWSKGQGRRGQYF. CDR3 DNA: TGTGCCTGGAGTAAGGGACAGGGCCGACGGGGGCAGTACTTC.

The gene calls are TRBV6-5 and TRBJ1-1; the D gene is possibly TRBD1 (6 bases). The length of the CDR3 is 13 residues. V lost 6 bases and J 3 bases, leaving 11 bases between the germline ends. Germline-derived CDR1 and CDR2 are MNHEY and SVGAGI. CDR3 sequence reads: CASRIQGDTEAFF. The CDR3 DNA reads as TGTGCCAGCAGGATACAGGGTGACACTGAAGCTTTCTTT.

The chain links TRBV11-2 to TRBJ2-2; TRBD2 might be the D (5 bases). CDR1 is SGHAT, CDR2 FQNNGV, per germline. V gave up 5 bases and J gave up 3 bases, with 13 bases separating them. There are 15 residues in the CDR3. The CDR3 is CASSQEGSHTGELFF. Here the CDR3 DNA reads TGTGCCAGCAGCCAAGAGGGATCCCACACCGGGGAGCTGTTTTTT.

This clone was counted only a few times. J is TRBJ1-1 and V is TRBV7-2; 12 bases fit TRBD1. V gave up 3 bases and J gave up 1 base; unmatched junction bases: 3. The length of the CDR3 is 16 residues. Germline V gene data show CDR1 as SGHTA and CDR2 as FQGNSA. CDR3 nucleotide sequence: TGTGCCAGCAGCTTCGGGACAGGGGGCACGAACACTGAAGCTTTCTTT. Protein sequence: CASSFGTGGTNTEAFF.

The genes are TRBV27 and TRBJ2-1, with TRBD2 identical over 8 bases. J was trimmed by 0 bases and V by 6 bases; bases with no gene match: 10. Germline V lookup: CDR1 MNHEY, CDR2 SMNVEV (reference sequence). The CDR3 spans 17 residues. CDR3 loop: CASSQGLAGSSYNEQFF. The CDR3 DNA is TGTGCCAGCAGCCAGGGATTAGCGGGATCCTCCTACAATGAGCAGTTCTTC.

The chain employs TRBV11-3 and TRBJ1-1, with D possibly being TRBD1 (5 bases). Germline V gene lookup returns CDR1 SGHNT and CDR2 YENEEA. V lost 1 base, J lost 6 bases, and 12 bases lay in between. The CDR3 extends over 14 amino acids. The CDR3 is CASSLAGYGAEAFF. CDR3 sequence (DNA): TGTGCCAGCAGCTTAGCAGGGTACGGCGCTGAAGCTTTCTTT.

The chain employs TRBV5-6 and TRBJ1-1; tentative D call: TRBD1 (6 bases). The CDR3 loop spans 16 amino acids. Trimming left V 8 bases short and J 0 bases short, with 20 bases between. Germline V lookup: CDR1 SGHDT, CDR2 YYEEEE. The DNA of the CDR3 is TGTGCCAGTACCACTCCCAGGACAGCTATGAACACTGAAGCTTTCTTT. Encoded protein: CASTTPRTAMNTEAFF.

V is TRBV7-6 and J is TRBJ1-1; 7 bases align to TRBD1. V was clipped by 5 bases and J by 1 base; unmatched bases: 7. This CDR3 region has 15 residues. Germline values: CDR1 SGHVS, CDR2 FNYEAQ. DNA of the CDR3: TGTGCCAGCAGCAAAACCGGGACAGCGAACACTGAAGCTTTCTTT. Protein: CASSKTGTANTEAFF. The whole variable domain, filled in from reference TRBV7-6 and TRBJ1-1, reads GAGVSQSPRYKVTKRGQDVALRCDPISGHVSLYWYRQALGQGPEFLTYFNYEAQQDKSGLPNDRFSAERPEGSISTLTIQRTEQRDSAMYRCASSKTGTANTEAFFGQGTRLTVV.